This TCR beta chain comes out of a study of T cells in Graves' hyperthyroidism and ophthalmopathy (dated by TCRdb to between 2018 and 2021). In terms of the full investigation: Peripheral blood was sampled at the time of initial diagnosis, prior to any treatment. For training and testing, the 100 patients in the discovery cohort were randomly divided in a 7:3 ratio. Prospective prediction of ophthalmopathy was tested in an independent validation cohort of under 20 hyperthyroidism patients and 15 to 17 patients who later progressed to ophthalmopathy. In more than 5 Graves' hyperthyroidism patients, the study also compared T-cell repertoires from thyroid tissue with T-cell repertoires from blood. To identify TCR V-J signatures that set the groups apart, the researchers used a discovery cohort of 95 to 100 patients, made up of roughly 40 with Graves' ophthalmopathy and some 58 with stable Graves' hyperthyroidism. The paper describes TCR Vbeta CDR3 sequencing of about 140 peripheral blood samples, made up of some 42 ophthalmopathy patients, roughly 75 hyperthyroidism patients and roughly 17 progressor patients. After blood sampling, hyperthyroidism patients were treated with methimazole at a starting dose of 30 mg daily, and ophthalmopathy patients were treated with high-dose intravenous methylprednisolone. Study-level results and caveats: No statistical method was used to set the sample size in advance, and investigators knew the group allocation. A 13 V-J signature model separated ophthalmopathy from stable hyperthyroidism, with around 91% sensitivity and 81.08% specificity in cross-validation and 80%/75% in testing. Most expanded thyroid clonotypes (frequency above 0.001) were also found in blood, which suggests that blood repertoires may mirror thyroid immune responses. During validation, the model predicted progression to ophthalmopathy a median of about 5.9 months ahead of onset, with around 71% sensitivity and roughly 72% specificity.

V is clipped by 3 bases and J by 6 bases, and the sequence between their germline boundaries is 11 bases long. Measured from the cysteine to the phenylalanine, the CDR3 is 14 residues long. Only the CDR3 DNA is retained, 42 bases long and in frame from the first base. TCR beta CDR3 regions were amplified from RNA transcripts. The TCR CDR3 was subjected to a first round of RT-PCR using the HTBI primer set and the Qiagen OneStep RT-PCR kit. A second multiplex PCR round built the libraries, followed by size selection and purification. Sequencing of the libraries was done on an Illumina HiSeq2000 using paired-end 100 bp reads. The original methods were these. SOAPnuke was used to process the raw data, with reads discarded if the reads contained adapters or uncalled bases, had a mean Phred below 15, or lacked an exact constant-primer or identifier match. COPE v1.2.5 was used to merge high-quality paired reads, and clonotypes were defined as unique nucleotide sequences. MiTCR v1.1 was used to align clonotypes to the IMGT TRBV, TRBD and TRBJ reference segments. Only V-J combinations with frequency above 0.0001, covering about 99% of repertoires, were analysed. The TCS score was defined as F50 (clonal expansion) divided by E x V (chaos), with BLOSUM62-based TCRdist calculated between CDR3 peptides within each V-J. Welch's t-statistics and random forest reduced fewer than 550 V-J features to fewer than 15, which were used in a naive Bayes classifier (R e1071). The public sequencing data were trimmed at Q25 with fastp and processed into clonotypes with MiXCR by TCRdb, which kept only in-frame beta chains. Here each entry gathers all rows of one CDR3 protein and keeps the most common genes and DNA. The V and J calls follow TCRdb's processing rather than the paper's. The sample profile shows hundreds of thousands of distinct CDR3 sequences; approximately 15% of them were found once. Less than 15% of the sample is held by the ten biggest clonotypes.

A remark on this clonotype: It has no known antigen specificity. Base qualities are not provided; no much larger clone lies one nucleotide away.

Ophthalmopathy patients had moderately to severely active disease, with a Clinical Activity Score of 3 or more, a NOSPECS grade of 4 or more, and a disease duration of less than 3 months. Exclusion was applied to patients with uncontrolled infections, other autoimmune diseases, pregnancy or lactation. Diagnoses were based on clinical symptoms, serum thyroxine and TRAb, thyroid ultrasound and orbital computed tomography. Ficoll-Paque density gradient centrifugation was used to isolate PBMCs from under 11 ml of fresh peripheral blood. Trizol reagent was used to extract total RNA, and RNA quality was then checked on an Agilent 2100 Bioanalyzer.

The sequence came from a man between 18 and 35 years old with Graves' ophthalmopathy. The source material was blood. The chain couples TRBV12-3 or TRBV12-4 to TRBJ2-2; no D gene can be assigned with confidence. The bases are TGTGCCAGCAGTTTTTTAAGAGTCGCCGGGGAGCTGTTTTTT. The encoded protein is CASSFLRVAGELFF.